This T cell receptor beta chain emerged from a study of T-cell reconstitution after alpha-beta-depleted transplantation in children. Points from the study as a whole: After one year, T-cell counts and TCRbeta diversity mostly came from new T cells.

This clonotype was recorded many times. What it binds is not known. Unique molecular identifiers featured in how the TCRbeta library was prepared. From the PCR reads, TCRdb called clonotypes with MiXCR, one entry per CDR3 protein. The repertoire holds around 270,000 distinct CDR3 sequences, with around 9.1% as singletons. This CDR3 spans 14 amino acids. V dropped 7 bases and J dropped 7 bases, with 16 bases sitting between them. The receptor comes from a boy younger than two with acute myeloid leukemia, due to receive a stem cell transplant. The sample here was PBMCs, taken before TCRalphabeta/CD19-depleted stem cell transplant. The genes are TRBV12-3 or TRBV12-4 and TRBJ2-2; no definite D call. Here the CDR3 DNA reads TGTGCCAGCACCCCCCCGGGCGGTGGCGGGGAGCTGTTTTTT. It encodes CASTPPGGGGELFF.